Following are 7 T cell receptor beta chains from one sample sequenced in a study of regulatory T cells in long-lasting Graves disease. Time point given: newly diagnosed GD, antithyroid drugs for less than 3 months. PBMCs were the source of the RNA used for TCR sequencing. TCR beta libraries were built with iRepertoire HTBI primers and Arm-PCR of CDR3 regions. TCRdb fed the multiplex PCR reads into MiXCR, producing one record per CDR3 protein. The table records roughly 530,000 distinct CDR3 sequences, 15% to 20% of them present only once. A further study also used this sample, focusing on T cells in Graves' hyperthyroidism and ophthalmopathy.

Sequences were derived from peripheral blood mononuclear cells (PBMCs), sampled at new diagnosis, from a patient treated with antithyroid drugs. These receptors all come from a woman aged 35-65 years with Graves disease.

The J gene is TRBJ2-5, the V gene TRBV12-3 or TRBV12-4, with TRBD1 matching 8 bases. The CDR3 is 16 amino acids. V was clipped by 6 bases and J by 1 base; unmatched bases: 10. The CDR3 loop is CASSKWTGSLQETQYF. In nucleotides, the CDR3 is TGTGCCAGCAGCAAGTGGACAGGGTCTCTCCAAGAGACCCAGTACTTC.

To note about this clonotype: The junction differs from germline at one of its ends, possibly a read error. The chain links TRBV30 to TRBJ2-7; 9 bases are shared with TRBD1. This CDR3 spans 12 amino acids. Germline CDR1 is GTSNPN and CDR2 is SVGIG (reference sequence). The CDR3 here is CAWGTGSSEQYF. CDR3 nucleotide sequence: TGTGCCTGGGGGACAGGGTCCTCCGAGCAGTACTTC.

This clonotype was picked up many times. The CDR3 DNA is TGTGCCAGCAGCACCGACGGAGTTCCCCGTGAAGCTTTCTTT. Amino acids: CASSTDGVPREAFF. V usage is TRBV6-2 or TRBV6-3 and J usage is TRBJ1-1; D unresolved. The germline V and J ends were trimmed by 6 bases and 7 bases, with 18 bases remaining between them. CDR1 is MNHEY and CDR2 is SVGEGT in the germline V gene. The CDR3 spans 14 residues.

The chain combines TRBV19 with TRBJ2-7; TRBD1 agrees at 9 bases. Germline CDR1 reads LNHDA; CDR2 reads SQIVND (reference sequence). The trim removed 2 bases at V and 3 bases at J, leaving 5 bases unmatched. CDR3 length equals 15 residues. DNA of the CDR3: TGTGCCAGTAGTATATTGGGACAGGGAGTCTACGAGCAGTACTTC. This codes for CASSILGQGVYEQYF.

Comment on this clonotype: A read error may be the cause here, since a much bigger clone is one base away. CDR3 region: CASSLAGGPGEQYF. The CDR3 nucleotides are TGTGCCAGCAGCCTAGCGGGGGGGCCGGGCGAGCAGTACTTC. This chain connects TRBV28 to TRBJ2-7; 12 bases align to TRBD2. Germline V lookup: CDR1 MDHEN, CDR2 SYDVKM. CDR3 length: 14 residues. The J segment lost 6 bases and the V segment lost 6 bases, leaving 6 bases of the junction unmatched.

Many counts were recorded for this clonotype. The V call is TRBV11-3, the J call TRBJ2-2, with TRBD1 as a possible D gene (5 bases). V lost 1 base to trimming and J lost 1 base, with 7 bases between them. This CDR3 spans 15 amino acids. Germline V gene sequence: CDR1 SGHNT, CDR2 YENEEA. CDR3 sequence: CASSLVGVNTGELFF. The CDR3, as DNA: TGTGCCAGCAGCTTAGTAGGGGTGAACACCGGGGAGCTGTTTTTT.

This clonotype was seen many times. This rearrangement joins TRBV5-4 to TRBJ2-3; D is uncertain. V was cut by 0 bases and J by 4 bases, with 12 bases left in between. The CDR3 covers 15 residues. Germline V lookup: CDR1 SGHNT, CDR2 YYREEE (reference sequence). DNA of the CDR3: TGTGCCAGCAGCTTGGCCGGTGTAGCAGCAGATACGCAGTATTTT. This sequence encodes CASSLAGVAADTQYF.